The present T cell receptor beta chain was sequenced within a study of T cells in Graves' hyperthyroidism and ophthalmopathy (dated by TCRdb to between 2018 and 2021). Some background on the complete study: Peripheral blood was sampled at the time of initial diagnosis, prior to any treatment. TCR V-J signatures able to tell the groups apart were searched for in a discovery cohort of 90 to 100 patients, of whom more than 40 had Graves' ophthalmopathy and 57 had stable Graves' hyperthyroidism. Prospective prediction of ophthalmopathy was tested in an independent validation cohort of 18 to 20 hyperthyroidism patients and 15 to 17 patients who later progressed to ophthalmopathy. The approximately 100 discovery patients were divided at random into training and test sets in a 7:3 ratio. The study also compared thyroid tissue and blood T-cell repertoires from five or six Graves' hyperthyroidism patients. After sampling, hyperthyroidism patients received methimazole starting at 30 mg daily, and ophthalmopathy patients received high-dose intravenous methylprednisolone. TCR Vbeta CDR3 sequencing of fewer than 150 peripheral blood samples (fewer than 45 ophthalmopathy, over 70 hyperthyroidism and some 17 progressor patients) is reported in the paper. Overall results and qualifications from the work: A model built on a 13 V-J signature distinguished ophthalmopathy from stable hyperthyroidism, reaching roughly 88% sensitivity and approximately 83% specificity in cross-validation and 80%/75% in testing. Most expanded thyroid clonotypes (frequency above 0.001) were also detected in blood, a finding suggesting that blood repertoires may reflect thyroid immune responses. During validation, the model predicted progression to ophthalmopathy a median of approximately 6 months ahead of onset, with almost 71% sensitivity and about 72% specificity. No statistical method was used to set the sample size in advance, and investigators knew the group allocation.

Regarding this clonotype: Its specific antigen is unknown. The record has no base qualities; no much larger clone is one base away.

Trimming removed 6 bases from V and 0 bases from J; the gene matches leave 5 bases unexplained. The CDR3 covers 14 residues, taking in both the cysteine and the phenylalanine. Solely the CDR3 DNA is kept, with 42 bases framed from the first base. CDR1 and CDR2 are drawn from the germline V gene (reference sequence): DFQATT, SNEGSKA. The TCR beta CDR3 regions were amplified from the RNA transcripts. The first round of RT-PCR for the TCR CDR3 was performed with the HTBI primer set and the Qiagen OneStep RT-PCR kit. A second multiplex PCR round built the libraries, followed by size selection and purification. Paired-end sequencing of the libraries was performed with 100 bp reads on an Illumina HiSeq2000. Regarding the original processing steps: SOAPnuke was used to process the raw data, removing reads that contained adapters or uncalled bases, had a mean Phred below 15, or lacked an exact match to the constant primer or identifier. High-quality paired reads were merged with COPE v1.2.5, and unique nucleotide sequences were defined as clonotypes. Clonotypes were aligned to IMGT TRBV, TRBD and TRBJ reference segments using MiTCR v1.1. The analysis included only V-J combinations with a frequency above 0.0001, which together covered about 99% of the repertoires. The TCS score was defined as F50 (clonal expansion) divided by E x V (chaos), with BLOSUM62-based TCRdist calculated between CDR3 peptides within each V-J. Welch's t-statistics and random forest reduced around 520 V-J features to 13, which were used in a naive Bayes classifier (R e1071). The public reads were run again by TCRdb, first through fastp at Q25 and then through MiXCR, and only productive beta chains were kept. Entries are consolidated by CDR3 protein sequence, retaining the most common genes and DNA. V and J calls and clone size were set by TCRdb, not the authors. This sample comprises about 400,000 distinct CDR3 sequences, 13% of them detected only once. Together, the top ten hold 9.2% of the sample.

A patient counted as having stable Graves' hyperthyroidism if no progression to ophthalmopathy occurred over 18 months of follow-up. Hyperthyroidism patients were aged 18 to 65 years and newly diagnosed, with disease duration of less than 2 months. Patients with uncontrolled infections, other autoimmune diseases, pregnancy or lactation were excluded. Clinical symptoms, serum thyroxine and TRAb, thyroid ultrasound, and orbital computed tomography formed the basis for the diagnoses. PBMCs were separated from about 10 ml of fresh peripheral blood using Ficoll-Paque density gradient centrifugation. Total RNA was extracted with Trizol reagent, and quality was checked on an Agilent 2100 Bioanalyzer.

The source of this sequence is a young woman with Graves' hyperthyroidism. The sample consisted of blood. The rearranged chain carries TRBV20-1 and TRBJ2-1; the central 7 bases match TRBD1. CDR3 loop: CSARQGSSYNEQFF. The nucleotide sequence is TGCAGTGCAAGACAGGGTAGCTCCTACAATGAGCAGTTCTTC.